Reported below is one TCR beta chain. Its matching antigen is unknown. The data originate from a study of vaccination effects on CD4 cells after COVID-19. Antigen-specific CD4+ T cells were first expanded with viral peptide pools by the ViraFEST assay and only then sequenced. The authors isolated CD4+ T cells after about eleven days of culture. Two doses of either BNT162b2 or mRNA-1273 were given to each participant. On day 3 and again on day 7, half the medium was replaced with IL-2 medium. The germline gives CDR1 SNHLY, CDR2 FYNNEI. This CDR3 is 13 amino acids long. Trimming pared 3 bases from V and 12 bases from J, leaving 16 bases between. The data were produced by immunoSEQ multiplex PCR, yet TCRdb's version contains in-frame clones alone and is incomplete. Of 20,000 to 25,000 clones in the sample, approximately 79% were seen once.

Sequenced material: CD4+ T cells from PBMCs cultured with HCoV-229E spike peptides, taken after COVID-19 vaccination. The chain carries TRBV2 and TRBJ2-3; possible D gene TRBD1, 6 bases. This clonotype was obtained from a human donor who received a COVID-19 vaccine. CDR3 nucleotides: TGTGCCAGCAGTGATGGAACACAAGGGGGACAGTATTTT. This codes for CASSDGTQGGQYF.